This T cell receptor (beta chain) was documented in a study of low-dose radiotherapy and immunotherapy resistance in tumors. Whole-study context: Doses of 0.5 Gy per fraction every 2 weeks, totaling 6.5 Gy, went to Cohort 1. Cohort 2 patients were irradiated with 1 Gy every two weeks, reaching 13 Gy over 26 weeks.

This clonotype was counted ten times or more. Time point defined: after trial treatment. As to treatment: LDRT plus nivolumab, ipilimumab, low-dose cyclophosphamide and aspirin (RACIN trial). It was nivolumab, ipilimumab, aspirin, low-dose cyclophosphamide and low-dose radiotherapy that donors received. As a condition of eligibility, patients had advanced solid tumors lacking tumor-infiltrating lymphocytes. First-strand cDNA relied on TRAV- and TRBV-specific primers spanning alpha and beta chains. Amplification of TCRs used a constant-region primer and V-primer adapter for about 19 PCR cycles. TCRdb called the reads again in MiXCR, with one record for every CDR3 protein. Here the sample spans some 38,000 distinct CDR3 sequences, around 20% being singletons. The germline V gene encodes CDR1 SGHDN and CDR2 FVKESK. This CDR3 contains 12 residues. After removal of 4 bases from V and 13 bases from J, the junction contained 4 bases not matched to a gene.

The sequencing used PBMCs, collected after low-dose radiotherapy plus immunotherapy. The receptor was isolated from a female donor with ovarian cancer. This chain links TRBV14 with TRBJ2-6, with TRBD1 identical over 7 bases. The CDR3 here is CASSLGQLVLTF. The CDR3 DNA is TGTGCCAGCAGCCTGGGACAGCTTGTCCTGACTTTC.